This is a list of T cell receptor beta chains from one sample in a study of vaccination effects on CD4 cells after COVID-19. Profiled with immunoSEQ multiplex PCR; TCRdb holds only in-frame clones, not every one. The sample includes 45,000 to 70,000 clones, more than 65% of them seen just once. What these receptors recognize is not known. The material sequenced was CD4+ T cells from PBMCs cultured with HIV peptides, taken before COVID-19 vaccination. The receptors come from a human donor who had a prior SARS-CoV-2 infection. CDR3s include the opening cysteine and the closing phenylalanine or tryptophan. Fields, in order: clone size, D gene, V gene, J gene, CDR3 protein, CDR3 DNA. The D gene is left open where the match is weak. Size tells how often a clone was seen (once, few, many) or the class of an expanded clone, and some rows leave it out.

abundance: few; d_gene: .; v_gene: TRBV5-6; j_gene: TRBJ1-5; CDR3aa: CASSLRATTTQPQHF; CDR3nt: TGTGCCAGCAGCTTGCGGGCCACAACTACTCAGCCCCAGCATTTT
abundance: .; d_gene: TRBD1; v_gene: TRBV10-3; j_gene: TRBJ1-1; CDR3aa: CAINSPSGQGNTEAFF; CDR3nt: TGTGCCATCAACTCCCCGTCGGGACAGGGGAACACTGAAGCTTTCTTT
abundance: .; d_gene: .; v_gene: TRBV12-3/TRBV12-4; j_gene: TRBJ1-1; CDR3aa: CASRLTGNTEAFF; CDR3nt: TGTGCCAGCAGATTAACAGGCAACACTGAAGCTTTCTTT
abundance: .; d_gene: .; v_gene: TRBV3-1/TRBV3-2; j_gene: TRBJ2-2; CDR3aa: CASSQRADTGELFF; CDR3nt: TGTGCCAGCAGCCAAAGGGCGGACACCGGGGAGCTGTTTTTT
abundance: .; d_gene: TRBD1; v_gene: TRBV4-2; j_gene: TRBJ2-7; CDR3aa: CASSLGTGIYEQYF; CDR3nt: TGTGCCAGCAGCCTAGGGACAGGAATCTACGAGCAGTACTTC
abundance: .; d_gene: .; v_gene: TRBV11-3; j_gene: TRBJ2-3; CDR3aa: CASSFGPAQYF; CDR3nt: TGTGCCAGCAGCTTCGGCCCGGCGCAGTATTTT
abundance: .; d_gene: .; v_gene: TRBV10-3; j_gene: TRBJ1-4; CDR3aa: CAITPGPQEKLFF; CDR3nt: TGTGCCATCACCCCGGGACCCCAGGAAAAACTGTTTTTT
abundance: .; d_gene: TRBD2; v_gene: TRBV4-1; j_gene: TRBJ2-1; CDR3aa: CASSQLTSAGWTSYNEQFF; CDR3nt: TGCGCCAGCAGCCAACTTACTAGCGCCGGCTGGACCTCCTACAATGAGCAGTTCTTC
abundance: .; d_gene: TRBD1; v_gene: TRBV2; j_gene: TRBJ2-1; CDR3aa: CASSWTGAVRHEQFF; CDR3nt: TGTGCCAGCAGTTGGACAGGGGCGGTCCGGCATGAGCAGTTCTTC
abundance: .; d_gene: .; v_gene: TRBV18; j_gene: TRBJ2-3; CDR3aa: CASSPLGRTSTDTQYF; CDR3nt: TGTGCCAGCTCACCACTAGGACGAACTAGCACAGATACGCAGTATTTT
abundance: .; d_gene: TRBD1; v_gene: TRBV7-8; j_gene: TRBJ1-1; CDR3aa: CASSLRDRRINTEAFF; CDR3nt: TGTGCCAGCAGCTTAAGGGACAGGAGAATAAACACTGAAGCTTTCTTT
abundance: .; d_gene: .; v_gene: TRBV7-3; j_gene: TRBJ1-1; CDR3aa: CASSLIGHKSGGTAFF; CDR3nt: TGTGCCAGCAGCTTAATTGGGCACAAATCGGGGGGGACAGCTTTCTTT
abundance: .; d_gene: TRBD2; v_gene: TRBV4-2; j_gene: TRBJ2-1; CDR3aa: CASSQDYGTSGNNEQFF; CDR3nt: TGTGCCAGCAGCCAAGACTATGGGACTAGCGGGAACAATGAGCAGTTCTTC
abundance: .; d_gene: TRBD2; v_gene: TRBV2; j_gene: TRBJ2-3; CDR3aa: CASSPSGTDTQYF; CDR3nt: TGTGCCAGCAGTCCTAGCGGAACAGATACGCAGTATTTT
abundance: .; d_gene: .; v_gene: TRBV9; j_gene: TRBJ1-5; CDR3aa: CASSRGQAQPQHF; CDR3nt: TGTGCCAGCAGTCGTGGGCAGGCTCAGCCCCAGCATTTT
abundance: .; d_gene: .; v_gene: TRBV5-8; j_gene: TRBJ2-5; CDR3aa: CASSYRPNFETQYF; CDR3nt: TGTGCCAGCAGCTATCGACCCAATTTTGAGACCCAGTACTTC
abundance: .; d_gene: .; v_gene: TRBV6-1; j_gene: TRBJ1-2; CDR3aa: CASSEALGNYGYTF; CDR3nt: TGTGCCAGCAGTGAAGCGTTGGGAAACTATGGCTACACCTTC
abundance: few; d_gene: .; v_gene: TRBV5-1; j_gene: TRBJ1-1; CDR3aa: CASLRNPGWPEAFF; CDR3nt: TGCGCCAGCCTAAGAAACCCCGGGTGGCCTGAAGCTTTCTTT
abundance: .; d_gene: TRBD1; v_gene: TRBV18; j_gene: TRBJ1-1; CDR3aa: CASSPYRDRGSVNTEAFF; CDR3nt: TGTGCCAGCTCACCATACCGGGACAGGGGCTCTGTGAACACTGAAGCTTTCTTT
abundance: .; d_gene: TRBD1; v_gene: TRBV18; j_gene: TRBJ2-7; CDR3aa: CASSLGQGTYEQYF; CDR3nt: TGTGCCAGCTCACTGGGACAGGGGACCTACGAGCAGTACTTC
abundance: .; d_gene: .; v_gene: TRBV6-2/TRBV6-3; j_gene: TRBJ2-7; CDR3aa: CASSYPLEGGPSYEQYF; CDR3nt: TGTGCCAGCAGTTACCCCCTTGAGGGCGGGCCTTCCTACGAGCAGTACTTC
abundance: few; d_gene: TRBD1; v_gene: TRBV5-4; j_gene: TRBJ1-2; CDR3aa: CASSSRQGSSYGYTF; CDR3nt: TGTGCCAGCAGCTCCCGACAGGGGAGTTCCTATGGCTACACCTTC
abundance: .; d_gene: .; v_gene: TRBV2; j_gene: TRBJ1-3; CDR3aa: CASIAGGAGNTIYF; CDR3nt: TGTGCCAGTATCGCCGGGGGTGCTGGAAACACCATATATTTT
abundance: few; d_gene: TRBD2; v_gene: TRBV5-5; j_gene: TRBJ2-7; CDR3aa: CASSLVAGGPYEQYF; CDR3nt: TGTGCCAGCAGCTTGGTAGCGGGGGGGCCCTACGAGCAGTACTTC
abundance: .; d_gene: .; v_gene: TRBV6-6; j_gene: TRBJ1-4; CDR3aa: CASSYQGVNEKLFF; CDR3nt: TGTGCCAGCAGTTACCAGGGAGTTAATGAAAAACTGTTTTTT
abundance: .; d_gene: TRBD1; v_gene: TRBV27; j_gene: TRBJ2-2; CDR3aa: CASSPGTGFETGELFF; CDR3nt: TGTGCCAGCAGTCCCGGGACAGGGTTTGAGACCGGGGAGCTGTTTTTT
abundance: once; d_gene: .; v_gene: TRBV5-1; j_gene: TRBJ2-5; CDR3aa: CASSLSDRETQYF; CDR3nt: TGCGCCAGCAGCTTGTCGGACCGGGAGACCCAGTACTTC